One and the same sample provided the 5 T cell receptor beta chains below, sequenced in a study of shared clonotypes between healthy human individuals. Method: immunoSEQ multiplex PCR; TCRdb's copy keeps in-frame clones and lacks some. The sample records over 400,000 clones, around 95% being singletons. The sequenced sample consisted of naive CD4+ T cells sorted from blood. Subset here: CD45RA+ positively selected. All receptors come from a woman aged 25-40 years in good health.

This chain joins TRBV10-3 and TRBJ1-1; no firm D call. V was pared by 5 bases and J by 0 bases, with 13 bases between. The CDR3 contains 15 residues. Germline V lookup: CDR1 ENHRY, CDR2 SYGVKD. In DNA form, the CDR3 reads TGTGCCATCAGTCTTCGAGGGCCAGTGAACACTGAAGCTTTCTTT. This sequence encodes CAISLRGPVNTEAFF.

CDR3 nucleotides: TGTGCCAGCAGTTTCTCGGATCAGCCCCAGCATTTT. Translating it yields CASSFSDQPQHF. This chain uses TRBV28 with TRBJ1-5; D is ambiguous. The CDR3 spans 12 residues. Between the trimmed V and J ends, which lost 3 bases and 5 bases, there was a span of 5 bases. Germline CDR1 MDHEN, CDR2 SYDVKM.

The rearrangement joins TRBV15 to TRBJ2-2; no clear D. The CDR3 consists of 12 residues. Germline V gene sequence: CDR1 LNHNV, CDR2 YYDKDF (reference sequence). The V end lost 0 bases, the J end lost 7 bases, and 3 bases lay between the germline ends. The CDR3 region has the DNA TGTGCCACCAGCAGAGACTTCGGGGAGCTGTTTTTT. Translation: CATSRDFGELFF.

This chain's CDR3 is CAISEGGPLSTDTQYF. The CDR3 nucleotides are TGTGCCATCAGTGAAGGAGGACCGCTGAGCACAGATACGCAGTATTTT. This chain joins TRBV10-3 and TRBJ2-3; perhaps TRBD2 as D (5 bases). Germline V gene sequence: CDR1 ENHRY, CDR2 SYGVKD. CDR3 size: 16 residues. The ends were cut back, 3 bases at V and 0 bases at J, with 13 bases in the middle.

CDR3: CASSLVTGTGGNYEQYF. In nucleotides, the CDR3 is TGCGCCAGCAGCTTGGTTACAGGGACAGGGGGTAACTACGAGCAGTACTTC. The chain employs TRBV5-1 and TRBJ2-7; 11 positions agree with TRBD1. Germline CDR1 SGHRS, CDR2 YFSETQ. CDR3 length: 17 residues. V gave up 0 bases and J gave up 3 bases; unmatched junction bases: 8.